Below, 25 T cell receptor beta chains from the same sample are listed, as sequenced in a study of blood T cell repertoires in COVID-19. Only in-frame clones appear in the TCRdb table, and some are missing; sequencing was by immunoSEQ multiplex PCR. In the table there are roughly 24,000 clones, roughly nine tenths of which are singletons. Sequences were obtained from peripheral blood. All receptors derive from a man between 65 and 85 years old with COVID-19, enrolled during active disease.

This clone was seen a single time. This sequence joins TRBV19 and TRBJ1-2; 9 bases match TRBD1. From germline, CDR1 is LNHDA and CDR2 SQIVND (reference sequence). V dropped 6 bases and J dropped 8; count of bases not matched to a gene: 16. CDR3 size: 16 residues. The CDR3 spells CASRIRDRDLVNGYTF. The CDR3 DNA is TGTGCCAGTAGAATCCGGGACAGGGACTTGGTTAACGGCTACACCTTC.

This chain connects TRBV25-1 to TRBJ2-3; D call uncertain. CDR3 length: 16 amino acids. CDR1 is MGHDK and CDR2 is SYGVNS in the germline V gene. The V and J ends lost 2 bases and 1 base respectively, with 13 bases between them. Here the CDR3 DNA reads TGTGCCAGCAGTGAAGTCCCGGCGCAGGGCACAGATACGCAGTATTTT. Translated: CASSEVPAQGTDTQYF.

The V gene is TRBV13, the J gene TRBJ2-7, with D possibly TRBD2 on 5 matching bases. Germline V gene sequence: CDR1 PRHDT, CDR2 FYEKMQ (reference sequence). The CDR3 is made up of 14 amino acids. Trimming left V 5 bases short and J 2 bases short, with 13 bases between. The CDR3 nucleotides read TGTGCCAGCAGCCCTGGCGGGCTTCCCTACGAGCAGTACTTC. Translated: CASSPGGLPYEQYF.

This sequence joins TRBV18 and TRBJ2-3, with a possible D match to TRBD2 (5 bases). The CDR3 runs 13 residues. Trimming took 6 bases from V and 2 from J, leaving 9 bases between them. Germline CDR1 and CDR2: KGHSH and LQKENI. The CDR3 loop is CASSPGITDTQYF. As DNA, the CDR3 is TGTGCCAGCTCCCCCGGGATCACAGATACGCAGTATTTT.

This chain links TRBV19 with TRBJ1-1; 8 nucleotides match TRBD1. V lost 6 bases to trimming and J lost 5 bases; unmatched junction nucleotides: 8. The CDR3 sequence is 14 residues long. The germline V gene encodes CDR1 LNHDA and CDR2 SQIVND (reference sequence). CDR3 nucleotides: TGTGCCAGTAGCGTAACAGGGGGTTGGACTGAAGCTTTCTTT. Translation: CASSVTGGWTEAFF.

CDR3 nucleotide sequence: TGTGCCAGCAGCTTCAGGGTGAACACCGGGGAGCTGTTTTTT. Translation gives CASSFRVNTGELFF. V and J are TRBV5-6 and TRBJ2-2; D might be TRBD1 (5 bases). The V end was cut by 2 bases, the J end by 1 base, with 6 bases between. This CDR3 comprises 14 residues. From germline, CDR1 is SGHDT and CDR2 YYEEEE.

The chain combines TRBV5-1 with TRBJ2-6; possible D gene TRBD1, 5 bases. The V end was cut by 4 bases, the J end by 1 base, with 18 bases between. This CDR3 region has 18 residues. The germline V gene encodes CDR1 SGHRS and CDR2 YFSETQ. The DNA of the CDR3 is TGCGCCAGCAGCACAAAACAGGTATCGCTTTCTGGGGCCAACGTCCTGACTTTC. Its protein is CASSTKQVSLSGANVLTF.

The rearrangement links TRBV27 to TRBJ2-5; 10 bases line up with TRBD1. Losses at the gene ends were 1 base for V and 2 bases for J; bases not matched to a gene: 4. The CDR3 loop spans 16 amino acids. Looked up from germline, CDR1 is MNHEY and CDR2 is SMNVEV (reference sequence). For the CDR3, the DNA is TGTGCCAGCAGTTTATTGGGACAGGGGAAACAAGAGACCCAGTACTTC. It codes for CASSLLGQGKQETQYF.

V gene TRBV19 combines with J gene TRBJ1-2, with D perhaps matching TRBD1 (5 bases). The CDR3 extends over 13 amino acids. Germline V gives CDR1 LNHDA, CDR2 SQIVND (reference sequence). Trimming pared 1 base from V and 6 bases from J, leaving 9 bases between. The CDR3 is CASSIVGGDGYTF. CDR3 sequence (DNA): TGTGCCAGTAGTATAGTCGGAGGGGATGGCTACACCTTC.

V usage is TRBV19 and J usage is TRBJ1-5; D might be TRBD1 (6 bases). Per the germline V gene, CDR1 is LNHDA and CDR2 is SQIVND (reference sequence). This CDR3 is 14 amino acids long. Trimming took off 1 base at V and 2 bases at J, with 6 bases between the two ends. This CDR3 reads CASSIGQGNQPQHF. DNA of the CDR3: TGTGCCAGTAGTATAGGACAGGGCAATCAGCCCCAGCATTTT.

The J gene is TRBJ1-1, the V gene TRBV5-5, with TRBD1 matching 8 bases. With V trimmed by 0 bases and J by 0 bases, 1 base remained unmatched. Germline V CDR1 and CDR2: SGHKS, YYEKEE (reference sequence). The CDR3 extends over 15 amino acids. CDR3 region: CASSLGQGLNTEAFF. The CDR3 DNA sequence: TGTGCCAGCAGCTTGGGACAGGGGTTGAACACTGAAGCTTTCTTT.

This rearrangement joins TRBV19 to TRBJ2-1; D not resolved. There are 15 residues in the CDR3. Trimming took off 3 bases at V and 9 bases at J, with 18 bases between the two ends. Germline CDR1 is LNHDA and CDR2 is SQIVND (reference sequence). In nucleotides, the CDR3 is TGTGCCAGTAGTATTTCTGCAGCAGGTGATGGTGAGCAGTTCTTC. Translating it yields CASSISAAGDGEQFF.

This clone was seen more than once but under ten times. The gene calls are TRBV6-5 and TRBJ2-7; TRBD1 agrees at 9 bases. The CDR3 has 15 residues. CDR1 and CDR2 (germline): MNHEY, SVGAGI. After removal of 8 bases from V and 0 bases from J, the junction contained 8 bases not matched to a gene. The CDR3 bases are TGTGCCAGCCGTCCGACGGGACAGGGCTCCTACGAGCAGTACTTC. It encodes CASRPTGQGSYEQYF.

The rearrangement uses TRBV15 and TRBJ1-2; 8 bases fit TRBD1. This CDR3 contains 16 residues. The V gene's germline CDR1 is LNHNV and CDR2 YYDKDF (reference sequence). J gave up 8 bases and V 0 bases, and 11 bases lay outside the gene matches. This CDR3 reads CATSRDLLPGGAGYTF. CDR3 DNA: TGTGCCACCAGCAGAGATCTCCTGCCAGGGGGCGCGGGCTACACCTTC.

The chain employs TRBV6-5 and TRBJ2-7; D perhaps matches TRBD1 (5 bases). V was pared by 8 bases and J by 2 bases, with 13 bases between. The CDR3 is made up of 13 amino acids. Germline values: CDR1 MNHEY, CDR2 SVGAGI. CDR3 region: CASLLQDTYEQYF. CDR3 DNA sequence: TGTGCCAGCCTCCTGCAGGACACCTACGAGCAGTACTTC.

The chain recombines TRBV19 with TRBJ1-6, with no clear D. CDR3 length equals 14 residues. V dropped 3 bases and J dropped 9 bases, with 12 bases sitting between them. Germline V gene lookup returns CDR1 LNHDA and CDR2 SQIVND (reference sequence). CDR3 region: CASSMEFPVSPLHF. The CDR3 nucleotides read TGTGCCAGTAGTATGGAGTTCCCAGTTTCACCCCTCCACTTT.

The chain carries TRBV7-6 and TRBJ2-2; 9 nucleotides agree with TRBD2. Germline V gene sequence: CDR1 SGHVS, CDR2 FNYEAQ. The CDR3 consists of 13 residues. J was trimmed by 4 bases and V by 10 bases; bases with no gene match: 4. The CDR3 DNA sequence: TGTGCCACCCCGACTAGCGGCACCGGGGAGCTGTTTTTT. Translated: CATPTSGTGELFF.

V gene TRBV5-1 combines with J gene TRBJ1-1; TRBD1 is a possible D gene (5 bases). CDR3 length equals 13 residues. Germline V CDR1 and CDR2: SGHRS, YFSETQ. V lost 0 bases and J lost 6, with 9 bases in between. CDR3 bases: TGCGCCAGCAGCTTGGGCGGGACCCCTGAAGCTTTCTTT. Encoded protein: CASSLGGTPEAFF.

This clone was recorded a few times. V is TRBV2 and J is TRBJ2-1; 10 bases fit TRBD2. Germline V gene data show CDR1 as SNHLY and CDR2 as FYNNEI. V lost 2 bases and J lost 7; bases outside the gene matches: 2. The CDR3 has 14 amino acids. As DNA, the CDR3 is TGTGCCAGCAGTGAACTAGCGGGAGTTAATGAGCAGTTCTTC. Protein sequence: CASSELAGVNEQFF.

The J gene is TRBJ2-3, the V gene TRBV7-9, with 15 nucleotides matching TRBD2. The CDR3 length is 17 residues. Germline values: CDR1 SEHNR, CDR2 FQNEAQ (reference sequence). V lost 4 bases to trimming and J lost 4 bases; unmatched junction nucleotides: 6. CDR3 protein: CASSSPGLAGGADTQYF. For the CDR3, the DNA is TGTGCCAGCAGCTCGCCGGGACTAGCGGGAGGCGCAGATACGCAGTATTTT.

The rearrangement uses TRBV18 and TRBJ1-5, with D unclear. This CDR3 comprises 12 residues. CDR1 and CDR2 (germline): KGHSH, LQKENI. V was trimmed by 2 bases and J by 9 bases, leaving 8 bases between them. The chain's CDR3 is CASSPNRGPQHF. Written as DNA, the CDR3 is TGTGCCAGCTCACCAAACCGCGGGCCCCAGCATTTT.

This clone has just a few counts. This chain uses TRBV19 with TRBJ1-5; 7 bases match TRBD1. CDR1 is LNHDA, CDR2 SQIVND, per germline (reference sequence). This CDR3 is 14 amino acids long. V was clipped by 3 bases and J by 4 bases; unmatched bases: 3. CDR3 loop: CASSIVRGNQPQHF. In nucleotides, the CDR3 is TGTGCCAGTAGTATCGTCAGGGGGAATCAGCCCCAGCATTTT.

The genes are TRBV6-1 and TRBJ2-5, with 8 bases lining up with TRBD2. J lost 2 bases, V lost 4 bases, and 9 bases had no gene match. Per germline, CDR1 MNHNS and CDR2 SASEGT. The CDR3 covers 16 residues. The CDR3 here is CASSASIAGKQETQYF. In nucleotides, the CDR3 is TGTGCCAGCAGTGCCTCCATAGCGGGGAAACAAGAGACCCAGTACTTC.

The chain combines TRBV5-1 with TRBJ2-1, with unresolved D. The germline gives CDR1 SGHRS, CDR2 YFSETQ. The CDR3 is made up of 15 amino acids. V gave up 0 bases and J gave up 1 base, with 8 bases separating them. This chain's CDR3 is CASSLAASSYNEQFF. CDR3 coding DNA: TGCGCCAGCAGCTTGGCAGCGTCTTCCTACAATGAGCAGTTCTTC.

This rearrangement joins TRBV7-8 to TRBJ1-5, with 8 bases fitting TRBD1. The germline V gene encodes CDR1 SGHVS and CDR2 FQNEAQ. The V and J ends lost 2 bases and 3 bases, in that order; junction bases with no gene match: 6. CDR3 size: 16 residues. The CDR3 DNA reads as TGTGCCAGCAGCTTAATGCCAGGGGGCCCCAATCAGCCCCAGCATTTT. It encodes CASSLMPGGPNQPQHF.